This T cell receptor beta chain was sequenced in a study of cytomegalovirus exposure and HLA in healthy donors. Donors showed nominal health when sampled, although they likely had unrecorded immune exposures. The count of this clone is one. Its antigen is unidentified. Study-wide results and limits: An ancestry cluster, one associated with Asian ancestry, reportedly showed fewer N-insertions than the 666-donor mean in a later analysis. Later analysis showed most CMV-associated TCR beta chains appearing HLA-restricted. Researchers reportedly found TCR beta sequences accurately predicted most subjects' HLA-A and HLA-B alleles.

Vbeta (60) and Jbeta (13) primers were used in the PCR. This table comes from immunoSEQ multiplex PCR, and its TCRdb copy is limited to in-frame clones, with some not included. This repertoire shows around 100,000 clones, 70% to 80% found once; its top ten account for approximately 2.8%. The sequence came from a woman aged 40 to 50 in good health and CMV-seronegative. The sequencing sample was made of PBMCs.

The CDR3 DNA reads as TGTGCCAGCAGTAAGGGACAGGGGGCCTTTGGCTACACCTTC. Translated, it gives CASSKGQGAFGYTF. The chain combines TRBV2 with TRBJ1-2, with 12 bases that match TRBD1. V gave up 5 bases and J gave up 7 bases; unmatched junction bases: 5. From germline, CDR1 is SNHLY and CDR2 FYNNEI. This CDR3 spans 14 amino acids.